The T cell receptor (beta chain) described here comes from a study of PD-1 blockade in classical Hodgkin lymphoma. Findings and limits, study-wide: In newly diagnosed patients, baseline TCR diversity was reportedly below that of healthy donors.

The time point: newly diagnosed, previously untreated cHL patient sample. Thawed PBMCs supplied CD8+ T cells via magnetic negative selection. Comparison samples consisted of PBMCs from newly diagnosed, untreated classical Hodgkin lymphoma. The CDR3 sequence is 15 residues long. Germline loops: CDR1 SGHRS, CDR2 YFSETQ. With 4 bases clipped from V and 6 bases from J, the junction kept 10 bases outside the gene matches. Clones were read by immunoSEQ multiplex PCR, and TCRdb kept only the in-frame ones, dropping some. The sample consists of some 9,100 clones, about nine tenths of them appearing once. On this clone itself: The antigen remains unidentified.

The receptor was derived from a human donor with classical Hodgkin lymphoma. The chain joins TRBV5-1 to TRBJ2-3, with 8 nucleotides matching TRBD1. Sample: CD8+ T cells from blood. CDR3 in amino acids: CASSPIDRGLDTQYF. CDR3 DNA: TGCGCCAGCAGCCCGATAGACAGGGGTTTGGATACGCAGTATTTT. Together with reference TRBV5-1 and TRBJ2-3, the CDR3 gives the full variable domain: KAGVTQTPRYLIKTRGQQVTLSCSPISGHRSVSWYQQTPGQGLQFLFEYFSETQRNKGNFPGRFSGRQFSNSRSEMNVSTLELGDSALYLCASSPIDRGLDTQYFGPGTRLTVL.